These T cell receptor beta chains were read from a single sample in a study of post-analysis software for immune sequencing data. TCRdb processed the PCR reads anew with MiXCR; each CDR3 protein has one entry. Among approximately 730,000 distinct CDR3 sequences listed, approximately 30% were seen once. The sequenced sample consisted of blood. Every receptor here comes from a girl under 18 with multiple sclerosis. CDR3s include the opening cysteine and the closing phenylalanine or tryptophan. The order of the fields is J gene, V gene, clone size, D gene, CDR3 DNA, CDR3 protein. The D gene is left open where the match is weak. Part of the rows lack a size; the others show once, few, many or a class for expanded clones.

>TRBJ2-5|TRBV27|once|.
TGTGCCAGCAGTCCCACCGCATGGGGCTTCGGGGAGACCCAGTACTTC
CASSPTAWGFGETQYF
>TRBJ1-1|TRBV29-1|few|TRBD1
TGCAGCGCCCTGACAGGGTCCACTGAAGCTTTCTTT
CSALTGSTEAFF
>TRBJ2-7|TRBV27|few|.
TGTGCCAGCAGTAATAGCGAGAGGCCCCACGAGCAGTACTTC
CASSNSERPHEQYF
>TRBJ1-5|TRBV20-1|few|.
TGCAGTGCCATGGCAGGGTACGACCAGCCCCAGCATTTT
CSAMAGYDQPQHF
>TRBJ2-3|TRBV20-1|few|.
TGCAGTGCGTCTGACGGACAGTTAAACACAGATACGCAGTATTTT
CSASDGQLNTDTQYF
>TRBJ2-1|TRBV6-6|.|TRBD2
TGTGCCAGCAGTTTTCCCCTAGCGGGAGCCTCCTACAATGAGCAGTTCTTC
CASSFPLAGASYNEQFF
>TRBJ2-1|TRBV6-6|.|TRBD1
TGTGCCAGCACCTCCCAAGGTCTGGGACAGGGCTCAAATGAGCGGTTCTTC
CASTSQGLGQGSNERFF
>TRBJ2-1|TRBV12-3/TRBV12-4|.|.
TGTGCCACCAGTGATTATGAAGGGGGGAACAATGAGCAGTTCTTC
CATSDYEGGNNEQFF
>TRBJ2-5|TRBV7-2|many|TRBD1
TGTGCCAGCAGCTTCGACAGGGGGCGAGAGACCCAGTACTTC
CASSFDRGRETQYF
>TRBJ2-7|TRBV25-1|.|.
TGTGCCAGCAGTGATAGCAGGAGCGGCTTAAACCCCTACGAGCAGTACTTC
CASSDSRSGLNPYEQYF
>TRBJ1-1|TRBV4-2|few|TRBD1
TGTGCCAGCAGCCGGTCCGTGACAGGGGCGCTCGAACTGAGGGCTTTCTTT
CASSRSVTGALELRAFF
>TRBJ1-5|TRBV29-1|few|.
TGCAGCGCAGAAGAGGGAGCTGGCCAGCCCCAGCATTTT
CSAEEGAGQPQHF
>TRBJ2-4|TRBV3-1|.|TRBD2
TGTGCCAGCAGCCAATCGAGGACTAGCGGGAAAAACATTCAGTACTTC
CASSQSRTSGKNIQYF
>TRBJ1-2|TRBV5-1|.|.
TGCGCCAGCAGCTCAACCTCACAGAGTCCCTATGGAGGCTACACCTTC
CASSSTSQSPYGGYTF
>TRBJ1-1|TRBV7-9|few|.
TGTGCCAGCAGCCACGGTGGGAACACTGAAGCTTTCTTT
CASSHGGNTEAFF
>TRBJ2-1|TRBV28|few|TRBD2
TGTGCCAGCAGTTTGGACAGAATGGGACTAGCGGACCAATACAATGAGCAGTTCTTC
CASSLDRMGLADQYNEQFF
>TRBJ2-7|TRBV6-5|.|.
TGTGCCTGCACTTACAGAGGAGGGGCCGACGAGCAGTACTTC
CACTYRGGADEQYF